This T cell receptor (beta chain) came from a study of Graves' ophthalmopathy and Graves' hyperthyroidism. Many counts were recorded for this clonotype. Trimming cost V 3 bases and J 7 bases, with 12 bases left between them. There are 13 residues in the CDR3. Germline V lookup: CDR1 LNHDA, CDR2 SQIVND (reference sequence). RNA transcripts served as template for amplifying TCR beta CDR3 sequences. Scientists carried out first-round RT-PCR using HTBI primers and then a second-round multiplex PCR. TCRdb processed the multiplex PCR reads anew with MiXCR; each CDR3 protein has one entry. Seen here are approximately 480,000 distinct CDR3 sequences, around an eighth observed once, and the top ten hold over 7.5%.

This TCR was sampled from a woman aged 25 to 39 with Graves' ophthalmopathy. Sequencing input: blood. The chain uses TRBV19 and TRBJ1-2, with D possibly matching TRBD1 (5 bases). CDR3 in amino acids: CASSMGVHSGYTF. In nucleotides, the CDR3 is TGTGCCAGTAGTATGGGGGTTCACTCTGGCTACACCTTC.